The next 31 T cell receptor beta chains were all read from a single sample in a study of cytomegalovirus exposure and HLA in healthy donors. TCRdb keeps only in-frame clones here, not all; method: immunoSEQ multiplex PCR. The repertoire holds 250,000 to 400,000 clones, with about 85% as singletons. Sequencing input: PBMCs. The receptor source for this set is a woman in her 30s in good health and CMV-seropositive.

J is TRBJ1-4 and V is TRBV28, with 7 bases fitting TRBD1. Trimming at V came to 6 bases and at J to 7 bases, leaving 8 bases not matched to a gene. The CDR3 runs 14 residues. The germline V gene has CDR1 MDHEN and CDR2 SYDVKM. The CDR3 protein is CASRPDRVIEKLFF. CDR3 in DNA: TGTGCCAGCAGACCCGACAGGGTGATTGAAAAACTGTTTTTT.

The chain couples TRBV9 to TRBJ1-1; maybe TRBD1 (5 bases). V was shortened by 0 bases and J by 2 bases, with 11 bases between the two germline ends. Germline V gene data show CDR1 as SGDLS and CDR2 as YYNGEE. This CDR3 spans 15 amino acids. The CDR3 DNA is TGTGCCAGCAGCGTAGATGGACAAAGAAACACTGAAGCTTTCTTT. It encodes CASSVDGQRNTEAFF.

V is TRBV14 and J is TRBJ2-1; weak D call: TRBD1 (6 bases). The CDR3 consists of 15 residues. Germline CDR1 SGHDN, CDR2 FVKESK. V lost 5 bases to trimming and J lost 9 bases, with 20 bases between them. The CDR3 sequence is CASSFYAGAYGEQFF. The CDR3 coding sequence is TGTGCCAGCAGCTTTTACGCAGGGGCCTACGGTGAGCAGTTCTTC.

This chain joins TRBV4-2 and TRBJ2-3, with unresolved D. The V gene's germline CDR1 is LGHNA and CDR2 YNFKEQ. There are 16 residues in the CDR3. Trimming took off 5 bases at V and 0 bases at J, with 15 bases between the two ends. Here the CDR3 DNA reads TGTGCCAGCAGCTTCACGGTGGGTACTAGCACAGATACGCAGTATTTT. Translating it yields CASSFTVGTSTDTQYF.

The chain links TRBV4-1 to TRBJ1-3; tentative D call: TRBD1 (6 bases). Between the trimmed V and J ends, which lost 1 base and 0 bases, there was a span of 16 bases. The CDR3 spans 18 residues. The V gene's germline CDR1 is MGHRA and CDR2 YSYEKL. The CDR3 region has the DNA TGCGCCAGCAGCCAAGGACAGGCAAGGAAACGCTCTGGAAACACCATATATTTT. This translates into CASSQGQARKRSGNTIYF.

DNA for the CDR3: TGTGCCTTATTCGGGGGAGGGCCTTTCCCCTACAATGAGCAGTTCTTC. Encoded protein: CALFGGGPFPYNEQFF. The J gene is TRBJ2-1, the V gene TRBV30, with 7 bases that match TRBD2. This CDR3 is 16 amino acids long. V trimming: 7 bases; J trimming: 2 bases; junction bases outside the gene matches: 14. The V gene's germline CDR1 is GTSNPN and CDR2 SVGIG (reference sequence).

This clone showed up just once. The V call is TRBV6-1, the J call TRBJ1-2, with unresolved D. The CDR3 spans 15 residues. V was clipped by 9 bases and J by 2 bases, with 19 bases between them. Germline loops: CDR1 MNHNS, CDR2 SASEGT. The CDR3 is CASLDWETLNYGYTF. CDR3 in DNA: TGTGCCAGTTTAGACTGGGAAACACTGAACTATGGCTACACCTTC.

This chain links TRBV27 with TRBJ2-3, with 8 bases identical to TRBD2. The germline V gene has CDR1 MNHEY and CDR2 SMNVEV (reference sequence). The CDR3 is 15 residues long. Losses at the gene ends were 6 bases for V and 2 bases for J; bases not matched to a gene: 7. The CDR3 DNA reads TGTGCCAGCAGCCTTAGCGGGGTTACCACAGATACGCAGTATTTT. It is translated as CASSLSGVTTDTQYF.

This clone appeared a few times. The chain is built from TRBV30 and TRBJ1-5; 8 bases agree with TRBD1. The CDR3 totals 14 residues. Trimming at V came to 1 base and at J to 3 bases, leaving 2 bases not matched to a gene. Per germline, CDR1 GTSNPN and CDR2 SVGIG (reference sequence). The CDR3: CAWSGQGINQPQHF. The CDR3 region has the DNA TGTGCCTGGAGTGGACAGGGGATCAATCAGCCCCAGCATTTT.

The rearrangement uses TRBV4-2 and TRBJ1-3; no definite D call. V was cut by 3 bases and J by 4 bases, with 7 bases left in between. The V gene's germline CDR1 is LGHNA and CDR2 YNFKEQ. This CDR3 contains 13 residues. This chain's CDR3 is CASSQDDGNTIYF. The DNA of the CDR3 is TGTGCCAGCAGCCAGGACGACGGAAACACCATATATTTT.

The CDR3: CATSRDRSTNTEAFF. In DNA form, the CDR3 reads TGTGCCACCAGCAGAGATCGATCGACGAACACTGAAGCTTTCTTT. This chain connects TRBV15 to TRBJ1-1, with D uncertain. The germline CDR1 and CDR2 sequences are LNHNV and YYDKDF (reference sequence). CDR3 length: 15 residues. Trimming pared 0 bases from V and 1 base from J, leaving 9 bases between. The whole variable domain, remainder taken from reference TRBV15 and TRBJ1-1, is DAMVIQNPRYQVTQFGKPVTLSCSQTLNHNVMYWYQQKSSQAPKLLFHYYDKDFNNEADTPDNFQSRRPNTSFCFLDIRSPGLGDTAMYLCATSRDRSTNTEAFFGQGTRLTVV.

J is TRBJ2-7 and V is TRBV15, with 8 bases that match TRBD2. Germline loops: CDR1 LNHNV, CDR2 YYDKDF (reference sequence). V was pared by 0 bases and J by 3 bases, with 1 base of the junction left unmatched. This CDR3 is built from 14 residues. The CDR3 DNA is TGTGCCACCAGCAGAGATGCGGGGGGCTACGAGCAGTACTTC. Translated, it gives CATSRDAGGYEQYF.

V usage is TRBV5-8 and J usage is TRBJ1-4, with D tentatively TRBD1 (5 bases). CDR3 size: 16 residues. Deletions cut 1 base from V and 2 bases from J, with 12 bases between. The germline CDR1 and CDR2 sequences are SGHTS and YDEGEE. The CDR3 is CASSLFTQGTNEKLFF. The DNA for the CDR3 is TGTGCCAGCAGCTTGTTTACGCAGGGCACTAATGAAAAACTGTTTTTT.

CDR3 in amino acids: CASSLRLAGGQIDTGELFF. CDR3 DNA sequence: TGTGCCAGCAGCTTAAGGCTAGCGGGAGGGCAAATCGACACCGGGGAGCTGTTTTTT. The chain is built from TRBV7-2 and TRBJ2-2, with 12 bases lining up with TRBD2. CDR3 length: 19 amino acids. V lost 2 bases to trimming and J lost 3 bases; unmatched junction nucleotides: 10. Germline V gene lookup returns CDR1 SGHTA and CDR2 FQGNSA.

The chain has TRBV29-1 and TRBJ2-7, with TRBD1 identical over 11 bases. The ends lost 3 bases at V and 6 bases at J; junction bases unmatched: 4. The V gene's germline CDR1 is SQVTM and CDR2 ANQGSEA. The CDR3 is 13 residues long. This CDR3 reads CSVDSGTGGEQYF. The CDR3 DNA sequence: TGCAGCGTTGACTCCGGGACAGGGGGCGAGCAGTACTTC.

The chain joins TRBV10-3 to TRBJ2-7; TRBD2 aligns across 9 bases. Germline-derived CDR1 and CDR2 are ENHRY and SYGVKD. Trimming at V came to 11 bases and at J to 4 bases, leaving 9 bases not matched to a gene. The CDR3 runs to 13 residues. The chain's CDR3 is CAAETSGQYEQYF. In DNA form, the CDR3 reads TGTGCCGCCGAGACTAGCGGCCAGTACGAGCAGTACTTC.

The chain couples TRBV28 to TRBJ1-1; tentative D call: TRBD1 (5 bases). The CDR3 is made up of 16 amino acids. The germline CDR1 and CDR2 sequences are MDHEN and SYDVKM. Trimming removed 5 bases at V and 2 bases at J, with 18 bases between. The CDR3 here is CASSPLRRDSNTEAFF. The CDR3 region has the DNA TGTGCCAGCAGTCCCTTAAGGCGAGACAGTAACACTGAAGCTTTCTTT.

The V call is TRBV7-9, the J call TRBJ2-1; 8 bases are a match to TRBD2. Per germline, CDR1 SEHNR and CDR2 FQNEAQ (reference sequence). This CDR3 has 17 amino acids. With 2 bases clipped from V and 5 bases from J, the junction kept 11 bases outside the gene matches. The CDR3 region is CASSLHQAGAGNNEQFF. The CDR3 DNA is TGTGCCAGCAGCTTACACCAAGCGGGAGCGGGAAACAATGAGCAGTTCTTC. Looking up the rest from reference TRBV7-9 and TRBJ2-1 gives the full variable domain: DTGVSQNPRHKITKRGQNVTFRCDPISEHNRLYWYRQTLGQGPEFLTYFQNEAQLEKSRLLSDRFSAERPKGSFSTLEIQRTEQGDSAMYLCASSLHQAGAGNNEQFFGPGTRLTVL.

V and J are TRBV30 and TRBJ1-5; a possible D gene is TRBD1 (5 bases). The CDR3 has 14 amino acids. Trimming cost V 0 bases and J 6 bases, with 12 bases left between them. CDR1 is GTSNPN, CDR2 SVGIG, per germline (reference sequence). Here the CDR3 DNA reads TGTGCCTGGAGTGTGGGGCAGTACGGTCAGCCCCAGCATTTT. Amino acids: CAWSVGQYGQPQHF.

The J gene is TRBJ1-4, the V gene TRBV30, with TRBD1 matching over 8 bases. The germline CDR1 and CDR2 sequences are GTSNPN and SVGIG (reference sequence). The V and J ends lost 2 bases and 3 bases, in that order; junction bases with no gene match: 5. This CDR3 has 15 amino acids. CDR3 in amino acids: CAWSSNRGANEKLFF. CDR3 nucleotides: TGTGCCTGGAGTTCAAACAGGGGGGCTAATGAAAAACTGTTTTTT.

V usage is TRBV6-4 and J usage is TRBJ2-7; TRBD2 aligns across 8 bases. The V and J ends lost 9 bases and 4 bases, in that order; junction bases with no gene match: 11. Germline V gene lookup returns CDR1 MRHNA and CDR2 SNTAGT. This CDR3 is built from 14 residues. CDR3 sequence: CARTPGGAWYEQYF. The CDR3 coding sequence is TGTGCCAGGACGCCGGGGGGGGCATGGTACGAGCAGTACTTC.

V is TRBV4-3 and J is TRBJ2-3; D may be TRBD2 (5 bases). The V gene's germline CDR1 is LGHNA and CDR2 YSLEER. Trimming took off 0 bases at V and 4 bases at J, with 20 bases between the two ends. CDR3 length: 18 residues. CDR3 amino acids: CASSQDSLSVGFADTQYF. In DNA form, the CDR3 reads TGCGCCAGCAGCCAAGATTCGCTTAGCGTGGGCTTCGCAGATACGCAGTATTTT.

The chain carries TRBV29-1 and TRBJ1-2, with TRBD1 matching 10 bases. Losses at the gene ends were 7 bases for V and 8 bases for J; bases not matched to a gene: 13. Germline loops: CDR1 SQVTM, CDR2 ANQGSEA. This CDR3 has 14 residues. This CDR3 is CSAHAAGTGDGYTF. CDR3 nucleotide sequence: TGCAGCGCCCATGCCGCCGGGACAGGGGACGGCTACACCTTC.

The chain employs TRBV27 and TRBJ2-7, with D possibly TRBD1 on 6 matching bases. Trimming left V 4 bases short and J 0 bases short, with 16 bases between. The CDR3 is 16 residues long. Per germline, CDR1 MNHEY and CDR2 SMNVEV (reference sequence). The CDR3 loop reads CASSSPMRGSSYEQYF. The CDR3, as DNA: TGTGCCAGCAGTTCCCCGATGAGGGGGTCCTCCTACGAGCAGTACTTC.

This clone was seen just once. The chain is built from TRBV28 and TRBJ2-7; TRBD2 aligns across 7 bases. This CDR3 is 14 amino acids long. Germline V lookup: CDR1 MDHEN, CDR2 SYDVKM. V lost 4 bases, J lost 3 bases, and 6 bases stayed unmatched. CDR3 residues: CASSSPSGNYEQYF. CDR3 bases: TGTGCCAGCAGTTCCCCTAGCGGAAACTACGAGCAGTACTTC.

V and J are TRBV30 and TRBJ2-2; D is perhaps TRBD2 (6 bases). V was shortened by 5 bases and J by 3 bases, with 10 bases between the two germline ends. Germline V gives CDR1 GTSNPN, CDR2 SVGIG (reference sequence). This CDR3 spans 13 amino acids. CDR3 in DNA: TGTGCCTGGGTAGGAGGGGACACCGGGGAGCTGTTTTTT. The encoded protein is CAWVGGDTGELFF.

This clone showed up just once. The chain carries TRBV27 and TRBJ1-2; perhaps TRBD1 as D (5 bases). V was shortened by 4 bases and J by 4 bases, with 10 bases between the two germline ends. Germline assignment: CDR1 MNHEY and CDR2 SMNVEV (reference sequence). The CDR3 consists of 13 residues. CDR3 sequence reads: CASSSIGVYGYTF. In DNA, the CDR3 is TGTGCCAGCAGTTCGATAGGGGTCTATGGCTACACCTTC.

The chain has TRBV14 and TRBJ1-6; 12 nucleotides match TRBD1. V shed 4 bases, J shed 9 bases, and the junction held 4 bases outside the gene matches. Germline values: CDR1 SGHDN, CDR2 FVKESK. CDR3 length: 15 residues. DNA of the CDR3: TGTGCCAGCAGCCGGGACAGGGGGCGGAGTTCACCCCTCCACTTT. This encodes CASSRDRGRSSPLHF.

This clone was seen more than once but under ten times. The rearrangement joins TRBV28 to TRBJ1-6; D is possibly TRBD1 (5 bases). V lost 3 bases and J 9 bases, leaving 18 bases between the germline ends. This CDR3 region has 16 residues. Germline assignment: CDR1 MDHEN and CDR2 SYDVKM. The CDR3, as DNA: TGTGCCAGCAGTTTGTCCGGTCCAGCCGGGGGTTCACCCCTCCACTTT. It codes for CASSLSGPAGGSPLHF.

The DNA of the CDR3 is TGCGCCAGCAGTCCCGAGGGGGGCCGGACAGGTAACGACACTGAAGCTTTCTTT. Protein product: CASSPEGGRTGNDTEAFF. J is TRBJ1-1 and V is TRBV23-1, with TRBD1 matching 7 bases. TRBV23-1 is an ORF, and what it does is uncertain. V trimming: 4 bases; J trimming: 3 bases; junction bases outside the gene matches: 17. CDR3 size: 18 residues.

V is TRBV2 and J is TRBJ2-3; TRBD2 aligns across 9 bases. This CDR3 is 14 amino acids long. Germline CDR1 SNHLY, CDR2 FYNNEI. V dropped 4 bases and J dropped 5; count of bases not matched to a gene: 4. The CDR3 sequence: CASSGSGGQDTQYF. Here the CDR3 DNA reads TGTGCCAGCAGTGGTAGCGGGGGTCAAGATACGCAGTATTTT.